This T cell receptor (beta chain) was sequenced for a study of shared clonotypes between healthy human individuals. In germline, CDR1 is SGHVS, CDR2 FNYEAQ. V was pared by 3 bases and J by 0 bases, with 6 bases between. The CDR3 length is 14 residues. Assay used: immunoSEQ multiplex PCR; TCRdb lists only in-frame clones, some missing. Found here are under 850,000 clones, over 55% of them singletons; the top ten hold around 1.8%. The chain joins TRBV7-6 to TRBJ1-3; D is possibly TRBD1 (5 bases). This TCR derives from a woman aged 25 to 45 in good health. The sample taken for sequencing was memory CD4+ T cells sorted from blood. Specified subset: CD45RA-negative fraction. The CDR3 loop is CASSFDSSGNTIYF. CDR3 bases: TGTGCCAGCAGCTTTGACAGCTCTGGAAACACCATATATTTT.